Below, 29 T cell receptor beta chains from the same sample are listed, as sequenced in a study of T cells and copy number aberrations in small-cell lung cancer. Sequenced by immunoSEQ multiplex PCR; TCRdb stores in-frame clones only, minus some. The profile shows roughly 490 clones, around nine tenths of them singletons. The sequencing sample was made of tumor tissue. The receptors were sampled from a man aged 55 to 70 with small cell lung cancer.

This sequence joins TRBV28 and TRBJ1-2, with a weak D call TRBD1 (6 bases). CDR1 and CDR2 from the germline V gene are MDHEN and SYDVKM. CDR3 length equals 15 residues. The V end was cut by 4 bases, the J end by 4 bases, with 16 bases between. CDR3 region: CASSSSSGGAYGYTF. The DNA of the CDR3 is TGTGCCAGCAGTTCGAGCTCTGGGGGCGCCTATGGCTACACCTTC.

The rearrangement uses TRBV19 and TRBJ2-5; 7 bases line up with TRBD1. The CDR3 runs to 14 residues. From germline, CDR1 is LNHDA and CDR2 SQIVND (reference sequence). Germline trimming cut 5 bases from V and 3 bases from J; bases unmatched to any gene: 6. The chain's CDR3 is CASSRQGVEETQYF. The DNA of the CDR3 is TGTGCCAGTAGTCGGCAGGGGGTAGAAGAGACCCAGTACTTC.

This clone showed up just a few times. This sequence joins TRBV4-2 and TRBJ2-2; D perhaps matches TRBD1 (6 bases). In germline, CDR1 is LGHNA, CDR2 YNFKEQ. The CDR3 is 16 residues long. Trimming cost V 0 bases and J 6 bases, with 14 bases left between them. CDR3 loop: CASSQEAPQGSGELFF. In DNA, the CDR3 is TGTGCCAGCAGCCAAGAAGCCCCACAGGGCTCCGGGGAGCTGTTTTTT.

The CDR3 here is CASSLQGRTEAFF. CDR3 nucleotides: TGTGCCAGCAGCTTACAGGGTCGGACTGAAGCTTTCTTT. The chain is built from TRBV27 and TRBJ1-1, with a weak D call TRBD1 (6 bases). Germline assignment: CDR1 MNHEY and CDR2 SMNVEV (reference sequence). The ends were cut back, 6 bases at V and 5 bases at J, with 13 bases in the middle. The CDR3 totals 13 residues.

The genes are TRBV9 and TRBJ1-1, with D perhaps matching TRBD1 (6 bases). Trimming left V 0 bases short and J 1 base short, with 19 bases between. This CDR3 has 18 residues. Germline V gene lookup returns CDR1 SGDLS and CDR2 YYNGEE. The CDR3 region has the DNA TGTGCCAGCAGCGTAGAGGGAGGCAGAGGACAGACGAACACTGAAGCTTTCTTT. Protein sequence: CASSVEGGRGQTNTEAFF.

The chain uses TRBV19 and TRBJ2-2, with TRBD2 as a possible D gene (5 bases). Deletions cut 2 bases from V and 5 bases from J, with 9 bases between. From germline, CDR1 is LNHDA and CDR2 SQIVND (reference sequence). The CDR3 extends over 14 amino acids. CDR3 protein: CASSIIRGTGELFF. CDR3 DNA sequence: TGTGCCAGTAGTATAATCCGAGGGACCGGGGAGCTGTTTTTT.

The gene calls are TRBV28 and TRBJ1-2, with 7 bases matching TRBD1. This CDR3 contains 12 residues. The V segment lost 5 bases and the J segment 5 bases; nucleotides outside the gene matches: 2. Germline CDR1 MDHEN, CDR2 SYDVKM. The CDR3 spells CASSNRGYGYTF. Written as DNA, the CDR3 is TGTGCCAGCAGTAACAGGGGATATGGCTACACCTTC.

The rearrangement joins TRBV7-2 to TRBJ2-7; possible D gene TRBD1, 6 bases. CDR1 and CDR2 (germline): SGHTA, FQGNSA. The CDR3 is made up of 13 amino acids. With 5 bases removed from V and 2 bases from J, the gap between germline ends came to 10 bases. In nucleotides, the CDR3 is TGTGCCAGCAGCCGTGGGACAACCTACGAGCAGTACGTC. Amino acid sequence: CASSRGTTYEQYV.

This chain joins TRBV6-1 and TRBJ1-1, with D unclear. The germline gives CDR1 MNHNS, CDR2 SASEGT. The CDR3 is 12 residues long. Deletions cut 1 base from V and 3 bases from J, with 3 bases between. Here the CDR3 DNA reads TGTGCCAGCAGTGAAGGCTACACTGAAGCTTTCTTT. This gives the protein CASSEGYTEAFF.

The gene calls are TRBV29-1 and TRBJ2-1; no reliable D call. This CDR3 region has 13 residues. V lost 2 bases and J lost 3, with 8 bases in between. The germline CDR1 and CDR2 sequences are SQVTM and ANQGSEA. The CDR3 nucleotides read TGCAGCGTTGAACGTAGTCTCTACAATGAGCAGTTCTTC. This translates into CSVERSLYNEQFF.

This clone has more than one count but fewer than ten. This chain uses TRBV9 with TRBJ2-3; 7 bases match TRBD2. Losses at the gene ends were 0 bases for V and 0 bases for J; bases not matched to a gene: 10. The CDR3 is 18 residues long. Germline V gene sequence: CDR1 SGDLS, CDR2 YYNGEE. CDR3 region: CASSVEGGDSLSTDTQYF. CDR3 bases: TGTGCCAGCAGCGTAGAGGGAGGGGACTCTCTGAGCACAGATACGCAGTATTTT.

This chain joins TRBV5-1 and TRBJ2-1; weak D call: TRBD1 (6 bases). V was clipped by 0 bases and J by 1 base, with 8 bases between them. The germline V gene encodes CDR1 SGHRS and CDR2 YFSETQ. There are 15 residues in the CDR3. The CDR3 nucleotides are TGCGCCAGCAGCTTGGGGCAGGGGTCCTACAATGAGCAGTTCTTC. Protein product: CASSLGQGSYNEQFF.

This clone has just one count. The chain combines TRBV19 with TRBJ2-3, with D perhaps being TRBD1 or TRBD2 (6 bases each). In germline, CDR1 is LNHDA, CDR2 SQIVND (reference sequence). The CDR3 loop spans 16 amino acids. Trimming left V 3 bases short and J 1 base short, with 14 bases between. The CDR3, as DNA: TGTGCCAGTAGTATGGGGGGCTTTGTGGGCACAGATACGCAGTATTTT. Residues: CASSMGGFVGTDTQYF.

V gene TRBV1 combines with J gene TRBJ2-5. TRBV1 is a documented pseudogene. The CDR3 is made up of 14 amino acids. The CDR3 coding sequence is TGCACCAGCAGCCAGGGGTTGAAACAAGAGACCCAGTACTTC. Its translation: CTSSQGLKQETQYF.

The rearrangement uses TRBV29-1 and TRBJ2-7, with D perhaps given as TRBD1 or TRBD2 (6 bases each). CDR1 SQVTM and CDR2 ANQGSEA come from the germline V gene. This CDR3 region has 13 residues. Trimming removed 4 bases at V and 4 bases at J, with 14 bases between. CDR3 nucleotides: TGCAGCGTTGCACTCGGGGGCGGATACGAGCAGTACGTC. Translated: CSVALGGGYEQYV.

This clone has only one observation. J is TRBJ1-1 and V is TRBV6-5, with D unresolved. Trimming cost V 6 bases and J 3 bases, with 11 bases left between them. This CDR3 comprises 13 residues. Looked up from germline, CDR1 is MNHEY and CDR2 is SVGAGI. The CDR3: CASRGIVDTEAFF. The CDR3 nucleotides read TGTGCCAGCAGGGGGATAGTAGACACTGAAGCTTTCTTT.

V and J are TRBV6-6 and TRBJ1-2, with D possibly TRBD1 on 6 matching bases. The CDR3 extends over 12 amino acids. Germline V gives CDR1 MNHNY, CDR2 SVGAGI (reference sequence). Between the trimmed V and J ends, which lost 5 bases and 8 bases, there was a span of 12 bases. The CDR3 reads CASSSNTGGYTF. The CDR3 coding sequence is TGTGCCAGCAGTAGCAACACAGGGGGCTACACCTTC.

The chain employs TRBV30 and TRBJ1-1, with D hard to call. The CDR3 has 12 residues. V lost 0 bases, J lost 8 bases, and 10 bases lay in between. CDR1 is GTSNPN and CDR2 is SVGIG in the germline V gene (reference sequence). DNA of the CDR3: TGTGCCTGGAGTGTAACTGGTTTCGAAGCTTTCTTT. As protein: CAWSVTGFEAFF.

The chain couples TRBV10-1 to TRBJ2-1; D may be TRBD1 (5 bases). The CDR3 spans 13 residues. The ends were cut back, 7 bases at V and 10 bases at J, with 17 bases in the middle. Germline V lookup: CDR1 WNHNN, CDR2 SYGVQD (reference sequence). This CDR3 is CASNNRTTLEQFF. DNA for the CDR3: TGCGCCAGCAATAATAGGACAACGTTAGAGCAGTTCTTC.

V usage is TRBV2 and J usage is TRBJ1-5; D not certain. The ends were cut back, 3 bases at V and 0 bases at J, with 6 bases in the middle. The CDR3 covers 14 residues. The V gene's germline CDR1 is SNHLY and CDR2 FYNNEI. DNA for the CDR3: TGTGCCAGCAGTGACGACATTAGCAATCAGCCCCAGCATTTT. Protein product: CASSDDISNQPQHF. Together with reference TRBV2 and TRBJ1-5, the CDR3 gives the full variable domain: EPEVTQTPSHQVTQMGQEVILRCVPISNHLYFYWYRQILGQKVEFLVSFYNNEISEKSEIFDDQFSVERPDGSNFTLKIRSTKLEDSAMYFCASSDDISNQPQHFGDGTRLSIL.

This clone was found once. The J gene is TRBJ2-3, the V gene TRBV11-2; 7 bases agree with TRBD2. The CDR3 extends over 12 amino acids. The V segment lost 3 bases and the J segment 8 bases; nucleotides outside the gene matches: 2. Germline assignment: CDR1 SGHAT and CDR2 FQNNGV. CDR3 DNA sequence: TGTGCCAGCAGCTTCCCGGGGGGTACGCAGTATTTT. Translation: CASSFPGGTQYF.

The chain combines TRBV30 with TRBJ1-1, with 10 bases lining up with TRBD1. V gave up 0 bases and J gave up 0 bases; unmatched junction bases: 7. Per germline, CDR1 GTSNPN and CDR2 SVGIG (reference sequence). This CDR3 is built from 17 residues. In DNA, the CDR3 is TGTGCCTGGAGTGTAAGAGCGACAGGGGGCATGAACACTGAAGCTTTCTTT. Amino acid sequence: CAWSVRATGGMNTEAFF.

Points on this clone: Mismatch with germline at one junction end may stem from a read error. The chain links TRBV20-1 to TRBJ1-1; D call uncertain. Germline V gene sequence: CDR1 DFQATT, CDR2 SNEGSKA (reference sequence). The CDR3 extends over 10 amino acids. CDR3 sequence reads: CRALGTEAFF. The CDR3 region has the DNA TGTCGGGCTCTGGGGACTGAAGCTTTCTTT.

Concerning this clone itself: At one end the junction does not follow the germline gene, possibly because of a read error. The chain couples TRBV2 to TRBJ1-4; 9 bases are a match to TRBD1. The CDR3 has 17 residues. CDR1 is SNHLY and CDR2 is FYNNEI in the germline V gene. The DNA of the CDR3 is TGTGTCAGCAGCGGGACAGGGCTACGGGCAACTAATGAAAAACTGTTTTTT. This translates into CVSSGTGLRATNEKLFF.

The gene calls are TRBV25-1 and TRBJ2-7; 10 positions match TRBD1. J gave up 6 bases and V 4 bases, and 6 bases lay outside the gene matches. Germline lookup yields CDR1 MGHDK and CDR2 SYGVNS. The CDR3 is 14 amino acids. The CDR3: CASSAGTGAFEQYF. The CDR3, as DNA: TGTGCCAGCAGTGCCGGGACAGGGGCTTTCGAGCAGTACTTC.

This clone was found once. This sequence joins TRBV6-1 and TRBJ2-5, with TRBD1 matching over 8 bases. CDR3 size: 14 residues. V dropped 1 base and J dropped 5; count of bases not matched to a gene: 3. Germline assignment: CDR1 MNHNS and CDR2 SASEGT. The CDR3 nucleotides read TGTGCCAGCAGTGAAGTGGACAGGGAGGAGACCCAGTACTTC. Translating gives CASSEVDREETQYF.

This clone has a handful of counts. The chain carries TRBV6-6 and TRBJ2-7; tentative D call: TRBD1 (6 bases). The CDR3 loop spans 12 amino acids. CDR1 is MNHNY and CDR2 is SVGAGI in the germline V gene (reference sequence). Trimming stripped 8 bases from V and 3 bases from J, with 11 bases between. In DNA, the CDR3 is TGTGCCAGCCTGGGGGCCCTCTACGAGCAGTACTTC. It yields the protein CASLGALYEQYF.

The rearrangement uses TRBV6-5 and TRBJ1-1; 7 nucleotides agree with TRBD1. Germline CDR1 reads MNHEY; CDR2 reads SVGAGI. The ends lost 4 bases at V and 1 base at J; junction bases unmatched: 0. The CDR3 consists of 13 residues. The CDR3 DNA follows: TGTGCCAGCAGTTGGACAGGGAACACTGAAGCTTTCTTT. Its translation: CASSWTGNTEAFF.

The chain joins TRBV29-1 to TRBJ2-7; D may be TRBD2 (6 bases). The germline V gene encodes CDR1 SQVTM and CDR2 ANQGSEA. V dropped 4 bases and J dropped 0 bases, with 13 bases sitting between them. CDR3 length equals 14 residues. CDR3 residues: CSVVGGTSSYEQYF. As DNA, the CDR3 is TGCAGCGTTGTGGGCGGGACCAGCTCCTACGAGCAGTACTTC.